The present TCR beta chain was sequenced within a study of human T cells and chemical hapten exposure (dated by TCRdb to the early 2020s). For the wider study: For sensitization, 2% DPC in acetone was applied to a 2 cm by 2 cm area of upper inner arm skin. Blood samples were taken from patients before sensitization (week 0) and at 2, 6 and about 24 weeks after DPC sensitization. Weekly therapeutic DPC doses were additionally applied to the scalp of patients throughout the roughly 22-week study period. Blood for TCR sequencing was provided by twenty-nine alopecia patients at one to four time points (pre-sensitization, 2, 6 and 24 weeks). The study tracked peripheral blood TCR repertoire changes in vivo during primary and secondary sensitization to the hapten diphenylcyclopropenone (DPC) in alopecia patients. Patch testing on the upper back used Finn chambers containing 0.01% DPC, with scoring done after 6 days according to International Contact Dermatitis Research Group standards. Libraries were pooled for sequencing, and per-sample TCR yields varied mainly because of small differences in library volumes within the pool. The patient cohort, mostly female, included alopecia areata with under or over 50% scalp involvement, alopecia totalis and alopecia universalis.

The library was produced with RACE. Reads for this sample came from a NextSeq 500. During library preparation, unique molecular identifiers were attached to individual cDNA molecules so that TCRs could be counted in a quantitative, reproducible way. From each blood RNA sample, both TCR alpha and TCR beta chains were sequenced. Per the source publication's procedure: Samples had a median of roughly 100,000 TCRs, with a range from 23,224 to 690,600. V, J and CDR3 annotation of the TCR reads was carried out using the Decombinator software suite. For PS versus PT1 abundance plots, all samples were subsampled to the same number of TCRs (28,000). TCRs were defined as expanded if absent before sensitization and observed at least eight times at the 2-week time point. The public reads were run again by TCRdb, first through fastp at Q25 and then through MiXCR, and only productive beta chains were kept. Each entry merges the rows of one CDR3 protein and shows their most common DNA and genes. TCRdb, not the authors, supplied the V and J calls. The sample table lists fewer than 500,000 distinct CDR3 sequences, approximately 4.4% of them with a count of one. The ten biggest clones cover 2% to 2.5% of the sample.

What the study reported, not specific to this receptor: Significantly more large CDR3 similarity clusters were formed by expanded TCRs than by pre-sensitization or healthy control sets, consistent with antigen-driven responses. Because all patients had alopecia, a presumed autoimmune disease, the immune response of the patients might differ from that of healthy individuals. Repeated subsampling changed both the strength of the expansion versus patch-test correlation and the threshold at which the correlation became significant. Patch test score correlated positively with the number of PT1 expanded TCRs, reaching significance at thresholds 8, 16 and 32 but not at 4. The number of TCRs above 1 in 1000 frequency did not change with DPC sensitization; there was no evidence of global repertoire structure alterations.

In regard to this clonotype: The target of this receptor is not known. No clone much larger than this one lies a single base away; base qualities are absent.

V lost 4 bases and J lost 9 bases, and the count of bases not matched to a germline gene is 5. Reading the germline V gene gives CDR1 SGHDT and CDR2 YYEEEE. The CDR3 runs 14 residues from the cysteine to the phenylalanine. The read is trimmed to its CDR3 DNA, 42 bases read in frame from base 1. According to the study, the label for this sample's time point signals: patch test 1, 2 weeks after DPC sensitization. The sample's treatment or condition label is to be understood as: therapeutic diphenylcyclopropenone sensitization with weekly scalp DPC. At each patch-test visit, blood was drawn before the patch test was applied. Patients were considered eligible if aged 18 to 70, diagnosed with alopecia and deemed suitable for DPC therapy, and patients were excluded if pregnant. Total RNA was extracted from unfractionated whole blood that had been collected in Tempus Blood RNA tubes.

Source: whole blood, taken in connection with sensitization to the hapten diphenylcyclopropenone (DPC). The chain was built from TRBV5-6 and TRBJ2-5; TRBD2 agrees with 14 junctional bases. This sequence was found in a woman aged 45-65 years with alopecia areata. Some clones in this sample may be carry-over from other donors' samples. This receptor carries the CDR3 CASSTGTSGGPQYF. At the DNA level, the sequence is TGTGCCAGCAGCACCGGGACTAGCGGGGGCCCCCAGTACTTC.